These 20 T cell receptor beta chains share one sample of origin, sequenced in a study of cytomegalovirus exposure and HLA in healthy donors. PCR amplification relied on 60 Vbeta primers (plus 13 Jbeta primers). Profiling relied on immunoSEQ multiplex PCR, and the TCRdb table lists in-frame clones only, not all of them. The sample shows over 100,000 clones, 70% to 80% of them seen only once. The sample comprised PBMCs. These receptors all come from a female donor in good health and CMV-seropositive.

V gene TRBV4-1 combines with J gene TRBJ2-6, with unresolved D. Germline V CDR1 and CDR2: MGHRA, YSYEKL. The CDR3 covers 17 residues. Trimming stripped 2 bases from V and 0 bases from J, with 11 bases between. The CDR3: CASSQLQKSSGANVLTF. DNA of the CDR3: TGCGCCAGCAGCCAACTCCAAAAGAGCTCTGGGGCCAACGTCCTGACTTTC.

The chain joins TRBV30 to TRBJ2-7; 8 bases are a match to TRBD1. The length of the CDR3 is 18 residues. V lost 4 bases and J lost 1; bases outside the gene matches: 18. Germline-derived CDR1 and CDR2 are GTSNPN and SVGIG (reference sequence). This CDR3 reads CAWIPQSGRGRGSYEQYF. CDR3 DNA sequence: TGTGCCTGGATCCCCCAGTCGGGCAGGGGGCGTGGGTCCTACGAGCAGTACTTC.

The chain carries TRBV7-8 and TRBJ1-1, with a possible D match to TRBD1 (5 bases). This CDR3 has 17 residues. CDR1 and CDR2 (germline): SGHVS, FQNEAQ. V shed 1 base and J shed 8 bases, with 23 bases lying between them. The DNA for the CDR3 is TGTGCCAGCAGCTTAGTCGTTAGGGGCAGGGTCAGATCAGAAGCTTTCTTT. It is translated as CASSLVVRGRVRSEAFF.

Concerning this clone: The identical CDR3 is also encoded by other nucleotide sequences in the sample. This rearrangement joins TRBV2 to TRBJ1-2; unclear D gene. Germline V gene data show CDR1 as SNHLY and CDR2 as FYNNEI. CDR3 length: 13 residues. V was clipped by 1 base and J by 7 bases, with 10 bases between them. The CDR3 coding sequence is TGTGCCAGCAGTGAAGGGGTCGGCGGTGGCTACACCTTC. Encoded protein: CASSEGVGGGYTF.

The CDR3 sequence: CASSLAGENYEQYF. CDR3 in DNA: TGTGCCAGCAGCTTAGCCGGGGAGAACTACGAGCAGTACTTC. The chain combines TRBV7-6 with TRBJ2-7; weak D call: TRBD2 (5 bases). Trimming shortened V by 0 bases and J by 3 bases, and 9 bases separated the two germline ends. CDR1 is SGHVS and CDR2 is FNYEAQ in the germline V gene. The CDR3 consists of 14 residues.

The chain has TRBV28 and TRBJ1-1, with D uncertain. Germline V gene data show CDR1 as MDHEN and CDR2 as SYDVKM. The V gene lost 4 bases and the J gene lost 4 bases, with 4 bases spanning the gap. This CDR3 is 11 amino acids long. CDR3 residues: CASSSLTEAFF. CDR3 coding DNA: TGTGCCAGCAGTTCCCTCACTGAAGCTTTCTTT.

The chain uses TRBV18 and TRBJ1-6, with no clear D. V lost 3 bases, J lost 7 bases, and 7 bases lay in between. The CDR3 spans 13 residues. Germline V CDR1 and CDR2: KGHSH, LQKENI. The CDR3 loop is CASSPRENSPLHF. The CDR3 DNA reads TGTGCCAGCTCACCGCGAGAGAATTCACCCCTCCACTTT.

The chain links TRBV6-5 to TRBJ2-7; TRBD1 might be the D (5 bases). The V gene's germline CDR1 is MNHEY and CDR2 SVGAGI. V gave up 6 bases and J gave up 7 bases, with 22 bases separating them. The CDR3 spans 15 residues. The CDR3 region has the DNA TGTGCCAGCAGCCCCCCCGCCTCGACAGCCCAGGAGCAGTACTTC. It codes for CASSPPASTAQEQYF.

There are a few counts of this clone. The chain combines TRBV2 with TRBJ1-4; tentative D call: TRBD1 (5 bases). V was shortened by 7 bases and J by 2 bases, with 11 bases between the two germline ends. The CDR3 is 14 amino acids. The germline gives CDR1 SNHLY, CDR2 FYNNEI. The CDR3 sequence: CASIPGFTNEKLFF. The CDR3, as DNA: TGTGCCAGCATCCCAGGGTTTACTAATGAAAAACTGTTTTTT.

The V gene is TRBV2, the J gene TRBJ2-7; 7 bases match TRBD1. With V trimmed by 8 bases and J by 0 bases, 7 bases remained unmatched. This CDR3 has 14 residues. Germline CDR1 reads SNHLY; CDR2 reads FYNNEI. As DNA, the CDR3 is TGTGCCAGCCAGGGGGACGGCGCCTCCTACGAGCAGTACTTC. As protein: CASQGDGASYEQYF.

The chain couples TRBV6-1 to TRBJ2-3; D is unclear. V lost 4 bases, J lost 0 bases, and 11 bases lay in between. This CDR3 has 15 amino acids. Germline lookup yields CDR1 MNHNS and CDR2 SASEGT. The CDR3 protein is CASSARHFSTDTQYF. The CDR3 nucleotides read TGTGCCAGCAGTGCGCGACACTTTAGCACAGATACGCAGTATTTT.

V usage is TRBV2 and J usage is TRBJ2-7, with TRBD1 identical over 7 bases. Germline V gene lookup returns CDR1 SNHLY and CDR2 FYNNEI. The V gene end was trimmed by 4 bases and the J gene end by 6 bases; junction bases not matched to a gene: 3. The CDR3 is 12 residues long. CDR3 sequence reads: CASSGDRVEQYF. CDR3 nucleotide sequence: TGTGCCAGCAGTGGTGACAGGGTCGAGCAGTACTTC.

The chain uses TRBV10-3 and TRBJ2-3, with D perhaps TRBD2 (6 bases). Germline V gives CDR1 ENHRY, CDR2 SYGVKD. The CDR3 loop spans 16 amino acids. The ends were cut back, 1 base at V and 5 bases at J, with 16 bases in the middle. CDR3: CAISELEGGRGDTQYF. For the CDR3, the DNA is TGTGCCATCAGTGAGTTGGAGGGCGGAAGGGGAGATACGCAGTATTTT.

The V and J genes are TRBV4-1 and TRBJ2-5; 10 nucleotides line up with TRBD2. This CDR3 region has 16 residues. Germline V gene data show CDR1 as MGHRA and CDR2 as YSYEKL. The junction had 7 bases not matched to a gene; V was cut back by 2 bases and J by 4 bases. Here the CDR3 reads CASSQPSTSGLETQYF. The CDR3 DNA reads as TGCGCCAGCAGCCAACCCTCGACTAGCGGGTTAGAGACCCAGTACTTC.

Notes on this clone: Within the sample, other DNA sequences also encode this same CDR3. The DNA for the CDR3 is TGTGCCAGCTCGCCCACGGACAGTTCTGGAAACACCATATATTTT. As protein: CASSPTDSSGNTIYF. This sequence joins TRBV18 and TRBJ1-3; maybe TRBD1 (6 bases). This CDR3 has 15 residues. From germline, CDR1 is KGHSH and CDR2 LQKENI. V lost 6 bases and J lost 1, with 13 bases in between.

The chain carries TRBV5-4 and TRBJ2-2; TRBD1 aligns across 7 bases. Per the germline V gene, CDR1 is SGHNT and CDR2 is YYREEE (reference sequence). The CDR3 is 16 residues long. With 4 bases clipped from V and 0 bases from J, the junction kept 6 bases outside the gene matches. As DNA, the CDR3 is TGTGCCAGCAGCATCCGACAGGGTCCGAACACCGGGGAGCTGTTTTTT. It yields the protein CASSIRQGPNTGELFF.

The chain uses TRBV18 and TRBJ1-5; D ambiguous. The CDR3 length is 14 residues. The V end lost 6 bases, the J end lost 2 bases, and 11 bases lay between the germline ends. From germline, CDR1 is KGHSH and CDR2 LQKENI. CDR3 nucleotides: TGTGCCAGCTCCCATACTGAGGGCAATCAGCCCCAGCATTTT. This translates into CASSHTEGNQPQHF. Using reference TRBV18 and TRBJ1-5 for the parts outside the CDR3, the full variable domain is NAGVMQNPRHLVRRRGQEARLRCSPMKGHSHVYWYRQLPEEGLKFMVYLQKENIIDESGMPKERFSAEFPKEGPSILRIQQVVRGDSAAYFCASSHTEGNQPQHFGDGTRLSIL.

V gene TRBV6-5 combines with J gene TRBJ2-5; D might be TRBD1 (6 bases). The germline V gene has CDR1 MNHEY and CDR2 SVGAGI. The length of the CDR3 is 13 residues. V was shortened by 0 bases and J by 14 bases, with 16 bases between the two germline ends. The CDR3, as DNA: TGTGCCAGCAGTTACTCAAGGGGGTCAAGTCAATACTTC. Protein: CASSYSRGSSQYF.

A few counts support this clone. This chain links TRBV7-8 with TRBJ1-3; D is unresolved. Germline V gene data show CDR1 as SGHVS and CDR2 as FQNEAQ. The CDR3 spans 14 residues. V was pared by 9 bases and J by 0 bases, with 12 bases between. The CDR3 spells CASIEPSSGNTIYF. The CDR3 DNA follows: TGTGCCAGTATTGAACCGAGCTCTGGAAACACCATATATTTT.

The CDR3: CATSRIREGLSEQYF. The CDR3, as DNA: TGTGCCACCAGCAGAATCCGGGAGGGCCTTAGCGAGCAGTACTTC. The rearrangement joins TRBV15 to TRBJ2-7, with 8 bases that match TRBD2. Trimming removed 2 bases from V and 6 bases from J; junction bases left unmatched: 9. This CDR3 spans 15 amino acids. The germline V gene has CDR1 LNHNV and CDR2 YYDKDF (reference sequence).